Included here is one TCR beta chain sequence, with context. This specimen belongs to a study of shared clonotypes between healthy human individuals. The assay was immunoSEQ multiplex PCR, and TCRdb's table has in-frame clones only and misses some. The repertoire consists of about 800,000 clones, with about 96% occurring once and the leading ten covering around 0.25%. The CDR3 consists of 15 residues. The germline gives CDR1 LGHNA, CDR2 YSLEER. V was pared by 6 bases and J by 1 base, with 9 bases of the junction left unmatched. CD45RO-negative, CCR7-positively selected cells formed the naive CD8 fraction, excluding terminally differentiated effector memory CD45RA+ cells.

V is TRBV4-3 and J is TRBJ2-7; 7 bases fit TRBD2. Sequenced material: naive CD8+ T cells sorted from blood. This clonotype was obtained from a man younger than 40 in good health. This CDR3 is CASSFGVAGSYEQYF. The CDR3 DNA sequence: TGCGCCAGCAGTTTCGGGGTAGCGGGTTCCTACGAGCAGTACTTC.